This T cell receptor beta chain was identified in a study of T-cell reconstitution after alpha-beta-depleted transplantation in children (dated by TCRdb to the mid-2010s). At the level of the whole study: Using TCR repertoire profiling, the study followed T-cell immune reconstitution in a quantitative way in children after TCRalphabeta/CD19-depleted allogeneic hematopoietic cell transplantation.

This clonotype occurred a few times. Its antigen is still unknown. Within one base of it there is no much larger clone, and no base qualities were kept. Library generation was performed with PCR. The run used an Illumina HiSeq 2500. Molecular barcoding was employed in the preparation of TCR libraries, with unique molecular identifiers being used to normalize TCRbeta repertoire quantification. The public sequencing data were trimmed at Q25 with fastp and processed into clonotypes with MiXCR by TCRdb, which kept only in-frame beta chains. Records with the same CDR3 protein are collapsed into one entry carrying the most frequent genes and DNA. Across this sample there are about 980,000 distinct CDR3 sequences, with roughly 31% seen only once. The top ten clones comprise 28% of the sample. CDR1 and CDR2 are drawn from the germline V gene: SGDLS, YYNGEE. Taken from cysteine to phenylalanine, the CDR3 has 14 residues. This entry keeps only the CDR3 DNA: 42 bases, framed from base 1. V and J are truncated by 4 bases and 8 bases respectively, leaving an intervening sequence of 18 bases.

Explained via the paper, the treatment or condition label denotes: allogeneic hematopoietic cell transplantation with graft depleted of TCRalphabeta T cells and CD19 B cells. The transplant recipients were children given TCRalphabeta/CD19-depleted allogeneic hematopoietic cell grafts. What the work shows at the level of the full study, not this receptor alone: The apparently early alphabetaT-cell count recovery about two months after transplant was reportedly dependent on only several hundred rapidly expanded clones derived from non-depleted graft cells. Over the following months the frequencies of hyperexpanded clones went down, and after one year T-cell counts and TCRbeta diversity were mostly credited to newly produced T cells. In some patients, the high TCRbeta diversity seen at day 60 was put down to recipient T cells and intrathymic progenitors that had survived conditioning.

This receptor was obtained from a boy under two years old who had a stem cell transplant for SCID, so the T cells may come from the graft donor. Here the chain combines TRBV9 and TRBJ1-2, and the D gene may be TRBD1, 6 bases matching. Source: PBMCs, mostly from graft donor cells, taken 360 days after TCRalphabeta/CD19-depleted stem cell transplant. The CDR3 protein: CASSPGGRVGGYTF. The nucleotides read TGTGCCAGCAGCCCTGGGGGCAGGGTCGGAGGCTACACCTTC. The CDR3, completed at both ends by the reference TRBV9 and TRBJ1-2 genes, gives the full variable domain DSGVTQTPKHLITATGQRVTLRCSPRSGDLSVYWYQQSLDQGLQFLIQYYNGEERAKGNILERFSAQQFPDLHSELNLSSLELGDSALYFCASSPGGRVGGYTFGSGTRLTVV.